This TCR beta chain emerged from a study of blood T cell repertoires in COVID-19. Turning to the study itself: Sites across the United States, Italy and Spain contributed samples from acute and convalescent COVID-19.

Germline V gene data show CDR1 as LGHNA and CDR2 as YNFKEQ. The CDR3 is 15 amino acids. V lost 5 bases, J lost 0 bases, and 7 bases stayed unmatched. Method: immunoSEQ multiplex PCR; TCRdb's copy keeps in-frame clones and lacks some. This sample yields about 380,000 clones, of which around 87% are seen a single time; around 1.3% belongs to the top ten. This clone has only one observation. Enrollees, about 18 to 89 years old, lived in 25 or so US areas. This TCR derives from a man under 40 who had recovered from COVID-19. Source material: PBMCs or T cells enriched from blood (not recorded which). The chain links TRBV4-2 to TRBJ2-7, with TRBD1 matching 7 bases. DNA of the CDR3: TGTGCCAGCAGCACTCCGGGACAGAGCTCCTACGAGCAGTACTTC. Translation: CASSTPGQSSYEQYF.